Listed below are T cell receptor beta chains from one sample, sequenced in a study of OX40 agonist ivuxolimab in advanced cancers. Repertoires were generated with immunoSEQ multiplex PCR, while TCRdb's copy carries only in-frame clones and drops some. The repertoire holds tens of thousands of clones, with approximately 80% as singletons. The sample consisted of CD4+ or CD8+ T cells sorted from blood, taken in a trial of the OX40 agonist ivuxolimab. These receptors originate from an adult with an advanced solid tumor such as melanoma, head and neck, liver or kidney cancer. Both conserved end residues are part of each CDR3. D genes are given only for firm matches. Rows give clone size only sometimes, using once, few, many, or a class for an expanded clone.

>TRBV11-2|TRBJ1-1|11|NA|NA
TGTGCCAGCAGCCGAGACCTAGGGGCTTTCTTT
CASSRDLGAFF
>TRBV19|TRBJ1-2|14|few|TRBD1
TGTGCCAGTAGTGCCGTCCCCGACAGGGAAGGCTACACCTTC
CASSAVPDREGYTF
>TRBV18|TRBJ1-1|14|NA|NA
TGTGCCAGCTCACCTGACTCAGAGAACACTGAAGCTTTCTTT
CASSPDSENTEAFF
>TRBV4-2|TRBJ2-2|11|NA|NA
TGTGCCAGCAGCTTGGATTCGGAGCTGTTTTTT
CASSLDSELFF
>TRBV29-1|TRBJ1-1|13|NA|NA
TGCAGCGTTGAGGTTGTCATGAACACTGAAGCTTTCTTT
CSVEVVMNTEAFF
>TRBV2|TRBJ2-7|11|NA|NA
TGTGCCTCCAGCGGGTACTACGAGCAGTACTTC
CASSGYYEQYF
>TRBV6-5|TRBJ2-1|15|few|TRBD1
TGTGCCAGCAGTTATAGGGGACAGGGGTTATATGAGCAGTTCTTC
CASSYRGQGLYEQFF
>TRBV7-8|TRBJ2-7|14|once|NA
TGTGCCAGCAGCCCTTTTGGGGGTGTCTACGAGCAGTACTTC
CASSPFGGVYEQYF
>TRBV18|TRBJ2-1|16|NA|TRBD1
TGTGCCAGCTCACCCCGGACAGGGGGAGGTTACAATGAGCAGTTCTTC
CASSPRTGGGYNEQFF
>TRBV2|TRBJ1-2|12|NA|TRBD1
TGTGCCAGCCGGGACAGCTTAAGGGGCTACACCTTC
CASRDSLRGYTF
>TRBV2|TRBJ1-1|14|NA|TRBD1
TGTGCCAGCAGGGATACAGGGGGCGCGTTTCTAGCTTTCTTT
CASRDTGGAFLAFF
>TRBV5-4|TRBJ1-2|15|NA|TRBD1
TGTGCCAGCAGCTTAGACAGGGCCAATAACTATGGCTACACCTTC
CASSLDRANNYGYTF
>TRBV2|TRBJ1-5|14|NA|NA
TGTGCCAGCAGCTCGACGTGGGGTAATCAGCCCCAGCATTTT
CASSSTWGNQPQHF
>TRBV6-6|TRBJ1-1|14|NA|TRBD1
TGTGCCAGCACCTCAGGGGGTCGGTACACTGAAGCTTTCTTT
CASTSGGRYTEAFF
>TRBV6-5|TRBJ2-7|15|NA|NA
TGTGCCAGCAGTTACGGGTGGAAGTTATCCTACGAGCAGTACTTC
CASSYGWKLSYEQYF
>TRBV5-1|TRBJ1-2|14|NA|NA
TGCGCCAGCAGCTTGGCCGGGGCAGGGGATGGCTACACCTTC
CASSLAGAGDGYTF
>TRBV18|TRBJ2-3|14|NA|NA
TGTGCCAGCTCACCGGCAGCAGAGACAGATACGCAGTATTTT
CASSPAAETDTQYF
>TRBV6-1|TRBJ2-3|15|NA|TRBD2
TGTGCCAGCAGTCTAGGACTAGCGGGCACAGATACGCAGTATTTT
CASSLGLAGTDTQYF
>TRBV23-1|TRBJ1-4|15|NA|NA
TGCGCCAGCAGTCAATCCGGCGATGGGCCTGAAAAACTGTTTTTT
CASSQSGDGPEKLFF
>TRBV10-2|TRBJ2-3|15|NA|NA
TGCGCCAGCAGTGACCGGACCCCCAGCACAGATACGCAGTATTTT
CASSDRTPSTDTQYF
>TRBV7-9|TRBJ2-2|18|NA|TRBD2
TGTGCCAGCAGCTTAGGGACTAGCGGGAGAAGGTGGACCGGGGAGCTGTTTTTT
CASSLGTSGRRWTGELFF
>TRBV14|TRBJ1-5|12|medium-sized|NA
TGTGCCAGCAGGGAGGGAAGGAAGCCCCAGCATTTT
CASREGRKPQHF
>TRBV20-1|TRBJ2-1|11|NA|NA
TGCAGTGCTATCTTCTCCAATGAGCAGTTCTTC
CSAIFSNEQFF
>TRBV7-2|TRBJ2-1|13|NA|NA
TGTGCCAGCAGCCACGAATTCGGCAATGAGCAGTTCTTC
CASSHEFGNEQFF
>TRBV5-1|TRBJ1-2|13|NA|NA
TGCGCCAGCAGCTTGGTTGGGGAATTCGGCTACACCTTC
CASSLVGEFGYTF
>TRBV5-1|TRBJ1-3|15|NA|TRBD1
TGCGCCAGCAGCCCCGACAGGGTGGCTGGAAACACCATATATTTT
CASSPDRVAGNTIYF
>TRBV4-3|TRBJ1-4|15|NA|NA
TGCGCCAGCAGCCAGCGCGGACAGATAAATGAAAAACTGTTTTTT
CASSQRGQINEKLFF
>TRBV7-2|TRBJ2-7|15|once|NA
TGTGCCAGCAGCTTAGTAGGTAGCGAATCCTACGAGCAGTACTTC
CASSLVGSESYEQYF
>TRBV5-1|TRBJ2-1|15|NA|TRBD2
TGCGCCAGCAGCTTGGGAGTAGCGGGAGGTTCCGAGCAGTTCTTC
CASSLGVAGGSEQFF
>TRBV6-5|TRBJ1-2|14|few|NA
TGTGCCAGCAGTGGGACCTTTCCTAACTATGGCTACACCTTC
CASSGTFPNYGYTF
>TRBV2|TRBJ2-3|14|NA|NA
TGTGCCAGCAAGTCGGGAGAAGGGACAGATACGCAGTATTTT
CASKSGEGTDTQYF
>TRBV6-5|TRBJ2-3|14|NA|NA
TGTGCCAGCAGTTACGGAAGGGGGTTGGATACGCAGTATTTT
CASSYGRGLDTQYF
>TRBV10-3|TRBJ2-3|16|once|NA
TGTGCCATCAGAGGAGTGGAGACTGCTCACACAGATACGCAGTATTTT
CAIRGVETAHTDTQYF
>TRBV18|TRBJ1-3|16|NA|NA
TGTGCCAGCTCACCGTCCAGGCCGAACTCTGGAAACACCATATATTTT
CASSPSRPNSGNTIYF
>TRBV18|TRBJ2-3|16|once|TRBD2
TGTGCCAGCTCCAAACAGGGTAGCGGGAGAGGAGATACGCAGTATTTT
CASSKQGSGRGDTQYF
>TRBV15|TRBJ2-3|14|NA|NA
TGTGCCACCAGCAGAGATGGACACACAGATACGCAGTATTTT
CATSRDGHTDTQYF
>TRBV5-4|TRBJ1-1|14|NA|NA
TGTGCCAGCAGCGAGCGAGGGAGGAACACTGAAGCTTTCTTT
CASSERGRNTEAFF
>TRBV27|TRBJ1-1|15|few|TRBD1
TGTGCCAGCAGTTACTCGGGACAGATGAACACTGAAGCTTTCTTT
CASSYSGQMNTEAFF
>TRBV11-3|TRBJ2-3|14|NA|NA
TGTGCCAGCAGCTTAGACGGGAGTGCGGATACGCAGTATTTT
CASSLDGSADTQYF
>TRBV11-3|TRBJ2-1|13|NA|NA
TGTGCCAGCAGCTTACGGCGGGACTCCCCGCAGTTCTTC
CASSLRRDSPQFF
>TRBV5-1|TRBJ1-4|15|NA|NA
TGCGCCAGCAGCTTGGTTGGCATAGCTGGGGAAAAACTGTTTTTT
CASSLVGIAGEKLFF
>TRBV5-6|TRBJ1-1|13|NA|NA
TGTGCCAGCAGCTCTCAACCTAACACTGAAGCTTTCTTT
CASSSQPNTEAFF
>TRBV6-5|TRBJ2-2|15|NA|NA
TGTGCCAGCAGTCCCCGGGGGCGGATCACCGGGGAGCTGTTTTTT
CASSPRGRITGELFF
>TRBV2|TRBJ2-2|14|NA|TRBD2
TGTGCCAGCAACGAGCGGGAGGTTGTCGGGGAGCTGTTTTTT
CASNEREVVGELFF
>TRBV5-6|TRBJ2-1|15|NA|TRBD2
TGTGCCAGCAGCTTGGGTGGGACTACTTACAATGAGCAGTTCTTC
CASSLGGTTYNEQFF
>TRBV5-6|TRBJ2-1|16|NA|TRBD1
TGTGCCAGCAGCGGGGACAGGGGCAGAGTGTACAATGAGCAGTTCTTC
CASSGDRGRVYNEQFF
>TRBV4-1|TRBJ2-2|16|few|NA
TGCGCCAGCAGCCAAGAAACTGGATGGAACACCGGGGAGCTGTTTTTT
CASSQETGWNTGELFF
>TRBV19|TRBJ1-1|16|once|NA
TGTGCCAGTAGTATAGATCCGGGCAAAGAGAACACTGAAGCTTTCTTT
CASSIDPGKENTEAFF
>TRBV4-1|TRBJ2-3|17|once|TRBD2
TGCGCCAGCAGTCGGGGCACGGGAGGCGGACGCACAGATACGCAGTATTTT
CASSRGTGGGRTDTQYF
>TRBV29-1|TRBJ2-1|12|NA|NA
TGCAGCGTCGAGCCAGGATACGGTGAGCAGTTCTTC
CSVEPGYGEQFF
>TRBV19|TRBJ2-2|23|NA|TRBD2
TGTGCCAGTAGTGCCCTCCCGGGACAGGGGGGACTAGCGGGAGGATCGAACACCGGGGAGCTGTTTTTT
CASSALPGQGGLAGGSNTGELFF
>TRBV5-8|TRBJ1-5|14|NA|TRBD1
TGTGCCAGCAGTTCCCCAGGGGGAGGTCAGCCCCAGCATTTT
CASSSPGGGQPQHF
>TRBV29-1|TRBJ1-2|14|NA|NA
TGCAGCGCGGAACGAGGTGTAGAGAACTATGGCTACACCTTC
CSAERGVENYGYTF
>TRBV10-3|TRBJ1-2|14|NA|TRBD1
TGTGCCATCAGTGAGTTCGAACAGGGGTCACGCTACACCTTC
CAISEFEQGSRYTF
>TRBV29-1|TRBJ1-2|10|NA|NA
TGCAGCGTCCTAGGGGATGGCTACACCTTC
CSVLGDGYTF
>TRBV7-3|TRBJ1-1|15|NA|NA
TGTGCCAGCAGCTTACTACGACAGGCGAACACTGAAGCTTTCTTT
CASSLLRQANTEAFF
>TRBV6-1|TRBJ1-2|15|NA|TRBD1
TGTGCCAGCAGTGAGTTCCCGGGACAGGGGTGGGGCTACACCTTC
CASSEFPGQGWGYTF
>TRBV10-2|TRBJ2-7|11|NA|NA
TGCGCCAGCAGTTTGTACTACGAGCAGTACTTC
CASSLYYEQYF